This is a list of T cell receptor beta chains from one sample in a study of Graves' ophthalmopathy and Graves' hyperthyroidism. TCRdb analysed the multiplex PCR reads with MiXCR anew, one entry per CDR3 protein. In the table there are approximately 210,000 distinct CDR3 sequences, roughly 29% of which are singletons. The specimen sequenced was peripheral blood. These receptors came from a man aged 50 to 59 with Graves' ophthalmopathy. CDR3s include the opening cysteine and the closing phenylalanine or tryptophan. Each record gives: J gene, V gene, clone size, D gene, CDR3 protein, CDR3 DNA. A D gene is named only where the DNA matches it firmly. Only part of the rows carry a size: once, few, many, or a class if the clone is expanded.

J gene: TRBJ2-7
V gene: TRBV6-2/TRBV6-3
clone size: many
D gene: -
CDR3 protein: CASRPGGAREQYF
CDR3 DNA: TGTGCCAGCAGGCCCGGGGGAGCCCGCGAGCAGTACTTC

J gene: TRBJ2-5
V gene: TRBV20-1
clone size: few
D gene: TRBD2
CDR3 protein: CSARPLAGVETQYF
CDR3 DNA: TGCAGTGCTAGACCCCTAGCGGGAGTTGAGACCCAGTACTTC

J gene: TRBJ2-2
V gene: TRBV7-2
clone size: many
D gene: -
CDR3 protein: CASSSPGTFSNTGELFF
CDR3 DNA: TGTGCCAGCAGCTCGCCCGGGACTTTCTCGAACACCGGGGAGCTGTTTTTT

J gene: TRBJ2-7
V gene: TRBV6-1
clone size: many
D gene: TRBD2
CDR3 protein: CASRSSGRPYEQYF
CDR3 DNA: TGTGCCAGCAGATCAAGCGGGAGGCCCTACGAGCAGTACTTC

J gene: TRBJ2-5
V gene: TRBV27
clone size: many
D gene: -
CDR3 protein: CATTDRIQETQYF
CDR3 DNA: TGTGCCACCACCGACAGGATCCAAGAGACCCAGTACTTC

J gene: TRBJ1-6
V gene: TRBV28
clone size: many
D gene: TRBD1
CDR3 protein: CASRYHTTDRVYNSPLHF
CDR3 DNA: TGTGCCAGCAGATATCATACTACCGACAGGGTCTATAATTCACCCCTCCACTTT

J gene: TRBJ1-1
V gene: TRBV11-2
clone size: many
D gene: -
CDR3 protein: CASTQASGGNTEAFF
CDR3 DNA: TGTGCCAGCACCCAAGCTTCGGGCGGAAACACTGAAGCTTTCTTT

J gene: TRBJ2-7
V gene: TRBV11-2
clone size: many
D gene: TRBD1
CDR3 protein: CASSSNRGEQYF
CDR3 DNA: TGTGCCAGCAGCTCTAACAGGGGCGAGCAGTACTTC

J gene: TRBJ2-2
V gene: TRBV6-4
clone size: many
D gene: -
CDR3 protein: CASSAGDTRELFF
CDR3 DNA: TGTGCCAGCAGTGCGGGAGACACCCGGGAGCTGTTTTTT

J gene: TRBJ2-5
V gene: TRBV15
clone size: -
D gene: TRBD1
CDR3 protein: CATSSSRDRQKETQYF
CDR3 DNA: TGTGCCACCAGCAGCAGCCGGGACAGACAAAAAGAGACCCAGTACTTC

J gene: TRBJ2-2
V gene: TRBV25-1
clone size: many
D gene: -
CDR3 protein: CASSERNTGELFF
CDR3 DNA: TGTGCCAGCAGTGAACGGAACACCGGGGAGCTGTTTTTT

J gene: TRBJ2-7
V gene: TRBV28
clone size: -
D gene: TRBD1
CDR3 protein: CASRRTGGAYEQYF
CDR3 DNA: TGTGCCAGCAGGAGGACAGGGGGTGCCTACGAGCAGTACTTC

J gene: TRBJ2-5
V gene: TRBV12-3/TRBV12-4
clone size: many
D gene: TRBD1
CDR3 protein: CASSSDRGETQYF
CDR3 DNA: TGTGCCAGCAGTTCCGACAGGGGAGAGACCCAGTACTTC

J gene: TRBJ2-7
V gene: TRBV20-1
clone size: many
D gene: -
CDR3 protein: CSARDGGWGPSYEQYF
CDR3 DNA: TGCAGTGCTAGAGATGGGGGTTGGGGCCCCTCCTACGAGCAGTACTTC

J gene: TRBJ1-1
V gene: TRBV6-5
clone size: many
D gene: -
CDR3 protein: CASSYSRTGMSEAFF
CDR3 DNA: TGTGCCAGCAGTTACTCCCGAACAGGGATGAGTGAAGCTTTCTTT

J gene: TRBJ2-7
V gene: TRBV6-2/TRBV6-3
clone size: many
D gene: -
CDR3 protein: CASSYSNMSPGQYF
CDR3 DNA: TGTGCCAGCAGTTACTCGAATATGTCTCCGGGACAGTACTTC

J gene: TRBJ1-1
V gene: TRBV28
clone size: many
D gene: -
CDR3 protein: CASRNRGNFIGFF
CDR3 DNA: TGTGCCAGCAGGAATCGAGGGAATTTCATCGGTTTCTTT

J gene: TRBJ1-2
V gene: TRBV28
clone size: -
D gene: TRBD1
CDR3 protein: CASSLPGTGYGYTF
CDR3 DNA: TGTGCCAGCAGTCTCCCCGGGACAGGGTATGGCTACACCTTC

J gene: TRBJ1-5
V gene: TRBV6-1
clone size: many
D gene: -
CDR3 protein: CASSRQWDLNQPQHF
CDR3 DNA: TGTGCCAGCAGTCGTCAATGGGACCTCAATCAGCCCCAGCATTTT

J gene: TRBJ2-7
V gene: TRBV6-2/TRBV6-3
clone size: -
D gene: -
CDR3 protein: CASSSATHYYEQYF
CDR3 DNA: TGTGCCAGCAGTTCTGCGACGCACTACTACGAGCAGTACTTC

J gene: TRBJ1-1
V gene: TRBV24-1
clone size: many
D gene: -
CDR3 protein: CATSDTMNTEAFF
CDR3 DNA: TGTGCCACCAGTGATACCATGAACACTGAAGCTTTCTTT

J gene: TRBJ2-5
V gene: TRBV28
clone size: -
D gene: TRBD1
CDR3 protein: CASSPWTGGEETQYF
CDR3 DNA: TGTGCCAGCAGTCCGTGGACAGGAGGCGAAGAGACCCAGTACTTC

J gene: TRBJ1-2
V gene: TRBV5-8
clone size: many
D gene: -
CDR3 protein: CASSLDHYGYTF
CDR3 DNA: TGTGCCAGCAGCTTGGACCACTATGGCTACACCTTC

J gene: TRBJ1-2
V gene: TRBV6-2/TRBV6-3
clone size: many
D gene: -
CDR3 protein: CASTIQVNYGYTF
CDR3 DNA: TGTGCCAGCACAATACAGGTGAACTATGGCTACACCTTC

J gene: TRBJ2-5
V gene: TRBV28
clone size: many
D gene: TRBD2
CDR3 protein: CASSEGTSGPGETQYF
CDR3 DNA: TGTGCCAGCAGTGAGGGGACTAGCGGCCCGGGAGAGACCCAGTACTTC

J gene: TRBJ2-7
V gene: TRBV6-2/TRBV6-3
clone size: many
D gene: -
CDR3 protein: CASSRGRDQGNYEQYF
CDR3 DNA: TGTGCCAGCAGCCGGGGCCGGGATCAGGGCAACTACGAGCAGTACTTC

J gene: TRBJ2-2
V gene: TRBV6-2/TRBV6-3
clone size: many
D gene: TRBD1
CDR3 protein: CASSPHTTGVNTGELFF
CDR3 DNA: TGTGCCAGCAGTCCTCACACGACAGGGGTGAACACCGGGGAGCTGTTTTTT

J gene: TRBJ2-7
V gene: TRBV6-2/TRBV6-3
clone size: -
D gene: TRBD2
CDR3 protein: CASSGLAGAVSYEQYF
CDR3 DNA: TGTGCCAGCAGCGGACTAGCGGGGGCAGTCTCCTACGAGCAGTACTTC

J gene: TRBJ2-7
V gene: TRBV28
clone size: many
D gene: TRBD2
CDR3 protein: CASLGGGLPYEQYF
CDR3 DNA: TGTGCCAGCCTCGGGGGGGGACTACCGTACGAGCAGTACTTC

J gene: TRBJ2-7
V gene: TRBV6-1
clone size: many
D gene: -
CDR3 protein: CASSESPRRNYHYEQYF
CDR3 DNA: TGTGCCAGCAGTGAATCCCCTAGGAGGAACTACCACTACGAGCAGTACTTC

J gene: TRBJ1-2
V gene: TRBV6-5
clone size: few
D gene: -
CDR3 protein: CASSSGTINYGYTF
CDR3 DNA: TGTGCCAGCAGTTCCGGGACCATAAACTATGGCTACACCTTC

J gene: TRBJ1-1
V gene: TRBV12-3/TRBV12-4
clone size: -
D gene: -
CDR3 protein: CATSGGLGTEAFF
CDR3 DNA: TGTGCCACCAGTGGGGGGCTGGGTACTGAAGCTTTCTTT

J gene: TRBJ2-7
V gene: TRBV18
clone size: many
D gene: -
CDR3 protein: CASSPYLIGRYEQYF
CDR3 DNA: TGTGCCAGCTCACCGTACCTGATCGGTCGGTACGAGCAGTACTTC

J gene: TRBJ2-7
V gene: TRBV30
clone size: many
D gene: -
CDR3 protein: CAWSVNHEQYF
CDR3 DNA: TGTGCCTGGAGTGTTAACCACGAGCAGTACTTC

J gene: TRBJ2-5
V gene: TRBV3-1
clone size: many
D gene: -
CDR3 protein: CASSHDGGEETQYF
CDR3 DNA: TGTGCCAGCAGCCACGACGGTGGGGAAGAGACCCAGTACTTC

J gene: TRBJ1-2
V gene: TRBV28
clone size: many
D gene: -
CDR3 protein: CASSGQGYTF
CDR3 DNA: TGTGCCAGCAGTGGACAGGGCTACACCTTC

J gene: TRBJ1-1
V gene: TRBV12-3/TRBV12-4
clone size: many
D gene: -
CDR3 protein: CASSLGPTGLTEAFF
CDR3 DNA: TGTGCCAGCAGTTTAGGCCCCACAGGGCTGACTGAAGCTTTCTTT

J gene: TRBJ2-7
V gene: TRBV11-1
clone size: many
D gene: TRBD1
CDR3 protein: CASSWMDRGQAEQYF
CDR3 DNA: TGTGCCAGCAGCTGGATGGACAGGGGACAGGCCGAGCAGTACTTC

J gene: TRBJ1-1
V gene: TRBV19
clone size: many
D gene: -
CDR3 protein: CASGEWDTEAFF
CDR3 DNA: TGTGCCAGTGGAGAGTGGGACACTGAAGCTTTCTTT

J gene: TRBJ2-5
V gene: TRBV30
clone size: -
D gene: -
CDR3 protein: CAWRGKLDPKETQYF
CDR3 DNA: TGTGCCTGGAGGGGGAAACTGGACCCTAAAGAGACCCAGTACTTC